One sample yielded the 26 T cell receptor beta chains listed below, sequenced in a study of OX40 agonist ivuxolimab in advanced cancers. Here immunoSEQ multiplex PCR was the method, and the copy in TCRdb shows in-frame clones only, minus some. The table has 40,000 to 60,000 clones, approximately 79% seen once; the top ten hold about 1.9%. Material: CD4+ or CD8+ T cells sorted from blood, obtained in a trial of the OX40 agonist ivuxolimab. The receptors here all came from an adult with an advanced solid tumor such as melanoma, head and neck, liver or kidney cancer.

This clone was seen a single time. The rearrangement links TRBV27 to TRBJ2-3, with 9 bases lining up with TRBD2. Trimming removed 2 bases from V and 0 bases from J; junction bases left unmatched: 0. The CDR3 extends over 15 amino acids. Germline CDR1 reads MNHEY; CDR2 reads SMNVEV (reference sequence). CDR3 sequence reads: CASSLGTSSTDTQYF. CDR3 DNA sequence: TGTGCCAGCAGTTTAGGGACTAGCAGCACAGATACGCAGTATTTT.

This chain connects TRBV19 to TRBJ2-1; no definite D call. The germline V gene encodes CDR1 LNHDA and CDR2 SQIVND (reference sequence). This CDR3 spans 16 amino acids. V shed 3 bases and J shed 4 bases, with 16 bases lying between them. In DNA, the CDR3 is TGTGCCAGTAGTATTCGGCGGATGGGGAAGTACAATGAGCAGTTCTTC. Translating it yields CASSIRRMGKYNEQFF.

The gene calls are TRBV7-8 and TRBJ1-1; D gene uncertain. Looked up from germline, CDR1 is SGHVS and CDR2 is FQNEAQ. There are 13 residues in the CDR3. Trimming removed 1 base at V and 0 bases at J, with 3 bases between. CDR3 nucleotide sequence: TGTGCCAGCAGCTTAGATCTGAACACTGAAGCTTTCTTT. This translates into CASSLDLNTEAFF.

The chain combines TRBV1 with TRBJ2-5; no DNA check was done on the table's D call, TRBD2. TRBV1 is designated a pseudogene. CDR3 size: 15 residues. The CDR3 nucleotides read TGCACCAGCAACCGCCCCGCGGGGGCGTCGGAGACCCAGTACTTC. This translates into CTSNRPAGASETQYF.

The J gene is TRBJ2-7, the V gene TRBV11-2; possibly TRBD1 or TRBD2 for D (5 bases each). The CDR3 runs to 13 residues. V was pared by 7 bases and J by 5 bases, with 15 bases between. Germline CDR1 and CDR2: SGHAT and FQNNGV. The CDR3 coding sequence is TGTGCCAGCACCAATTGGGGGTCCCACGAGCAGTACTTC. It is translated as CASTNWGSHEQYF.

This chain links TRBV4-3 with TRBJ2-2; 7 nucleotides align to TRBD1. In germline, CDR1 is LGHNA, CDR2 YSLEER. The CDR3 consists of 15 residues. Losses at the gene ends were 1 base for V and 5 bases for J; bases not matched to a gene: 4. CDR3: CASSQAAGGTGELFF. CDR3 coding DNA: TGCGCCAGCAGCCAAGCGGCAGGGGGAACCGGGGAGCTGTTTTTT.

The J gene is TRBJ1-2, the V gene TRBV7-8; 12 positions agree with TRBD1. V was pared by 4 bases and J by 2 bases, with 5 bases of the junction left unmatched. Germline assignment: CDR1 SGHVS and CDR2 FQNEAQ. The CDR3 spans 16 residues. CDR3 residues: CASSSGTGGANYGYTF. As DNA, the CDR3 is TGTGCCAGCAGCTCGGGGACAGGGGGCGCGAACTATGGCTACACCTTC.

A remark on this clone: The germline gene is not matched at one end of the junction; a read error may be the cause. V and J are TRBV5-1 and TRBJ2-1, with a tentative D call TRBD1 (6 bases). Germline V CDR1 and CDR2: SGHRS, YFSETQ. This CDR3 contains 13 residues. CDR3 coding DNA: TGTGCCAGCAGTCAGACAGGTCGGTCTGAGCAGTTCTTC. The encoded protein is CASSQTGRSEQFF. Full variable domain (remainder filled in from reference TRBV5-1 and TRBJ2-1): KAGVTQTPRYLIKTRGQQVTLSCSPISGHRSVSWYQQTPGQGLQFLFEYFSETQRNKGNFPGRFSGRQFSNSRSEMNVSTLELGDSALYLCASSQTGRSEQFFGPGTRLTVL.

The CDR3 sequence is CAIRAGALAGGQADTQYF. Written as DNA, the CDR3 is TGTGCCATCAGGGCCGGAGCATTGGCGGGGGGGCAGGCAGATACGCAGTATTTT. V is TRBV10-3 and J is TRBJ2-3; 9 nucleotides align to TRBD2. The germline V gene encodes CDR1 ENHRY and CDR2 SYGVKD. This CDR3 comprises 18 residues. V shed 6 bases, J shed 4 bases, and the junction held 17 bases outside the gene matches.

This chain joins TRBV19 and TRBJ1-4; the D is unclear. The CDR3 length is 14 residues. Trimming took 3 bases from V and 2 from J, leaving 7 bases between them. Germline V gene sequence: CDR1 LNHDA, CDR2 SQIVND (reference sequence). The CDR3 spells CASSISRTNEKLFF. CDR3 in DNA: TGTGCCAGTAGTATTTCCAGGACTAATGAAAAACTGTTTTTT.

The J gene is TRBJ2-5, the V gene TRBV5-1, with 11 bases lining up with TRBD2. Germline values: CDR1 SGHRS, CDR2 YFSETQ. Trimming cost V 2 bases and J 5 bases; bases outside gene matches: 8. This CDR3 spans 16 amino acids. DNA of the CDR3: TGCGCCAGCAGCTTCTTTAGCGGGAGGGCCATGGAGACCCAGTACTTC. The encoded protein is CASSFFSGRAMETQYF.

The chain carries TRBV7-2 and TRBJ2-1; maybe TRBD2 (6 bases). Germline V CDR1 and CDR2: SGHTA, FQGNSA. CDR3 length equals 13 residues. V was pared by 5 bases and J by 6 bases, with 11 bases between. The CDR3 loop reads CASSAGTLNEQFF. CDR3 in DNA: TGTGCCAGCAGCGCCGGGACTCTCAATGAGCAGTTCTTC. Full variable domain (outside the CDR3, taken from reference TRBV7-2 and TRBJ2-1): GAGVSQSPSNKVTEKGKDVELRCDPISGHTALYWYRQSLGQGLEFLIYFQGNSAPDKSGLPSDRFSAERTGGSVSTLTIQRTQQEDSAVYLCASSAGTLNEQFFGPGTRLTVL.

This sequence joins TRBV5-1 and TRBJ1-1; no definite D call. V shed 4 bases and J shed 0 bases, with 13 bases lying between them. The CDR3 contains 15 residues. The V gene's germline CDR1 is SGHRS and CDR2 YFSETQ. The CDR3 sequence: CASSTHTSMNTEAFF. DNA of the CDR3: TGCGCCAGCAGCACGCACACAAGTATGAACACTGAAGCTTTCTTT.

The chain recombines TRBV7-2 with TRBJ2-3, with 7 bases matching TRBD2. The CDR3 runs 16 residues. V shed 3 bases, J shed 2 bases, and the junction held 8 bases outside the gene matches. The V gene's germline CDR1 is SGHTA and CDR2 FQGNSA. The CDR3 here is CASSFRLSGVTDTQYF. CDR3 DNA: TGTGCCAGCAGCTTTCGTTTGAGCGGGGTCACAGATACGCAGTATTTT.

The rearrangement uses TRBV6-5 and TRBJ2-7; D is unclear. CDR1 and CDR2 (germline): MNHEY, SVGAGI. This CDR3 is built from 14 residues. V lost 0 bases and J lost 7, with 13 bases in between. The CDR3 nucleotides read TGTGCCAGCAGTTACTCACAAGCCCTGGGAGAGCAGTACTTC. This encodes CASSYSQALGEQYF.

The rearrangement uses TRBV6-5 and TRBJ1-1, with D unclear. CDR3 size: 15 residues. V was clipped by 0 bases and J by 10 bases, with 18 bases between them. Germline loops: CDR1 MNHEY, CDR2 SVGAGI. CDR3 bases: TGTGCCAGCAGTTACTCGAGTGCGGGGTCGGGCGTAGCTTTCTTT. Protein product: CASSYSSAGSGVAFF.

The CDR3 here is CASTTPGSYNSPLHF. CDR3 nucleotide sequence: TGTGCCAGCACGACGCCGGGCTCCTATAATTCACCCCTCCACTTT. V gene TRBV2 combines with J gene TRBJ1-6; D ambiguous. Trimming pared 7 bases from V and 0 bases from J, leaving 10 bases between. Germline V gene sequence: CDR1 SNHLY, CDR2 FYNNEI. The CDR3 is 15 amino acids.

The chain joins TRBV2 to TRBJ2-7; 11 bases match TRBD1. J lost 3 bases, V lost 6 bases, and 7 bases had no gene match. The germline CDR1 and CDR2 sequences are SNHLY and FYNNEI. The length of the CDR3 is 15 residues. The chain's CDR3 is CASRGSGTGGYEQYF. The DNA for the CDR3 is TGTGCCAGCAGAGGATCCGGGACAGGGGGCTACGAGCAGTACTTC.

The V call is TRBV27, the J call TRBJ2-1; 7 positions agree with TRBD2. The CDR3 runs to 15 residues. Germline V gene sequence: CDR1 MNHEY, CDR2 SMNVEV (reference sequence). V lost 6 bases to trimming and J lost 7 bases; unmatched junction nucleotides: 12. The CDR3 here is CASRGEGRRSNEQFF. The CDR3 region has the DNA TGTGCCAGCAGGGGGGAGGGCAGAAGAAGTAATGAGCAGTTCTTC.

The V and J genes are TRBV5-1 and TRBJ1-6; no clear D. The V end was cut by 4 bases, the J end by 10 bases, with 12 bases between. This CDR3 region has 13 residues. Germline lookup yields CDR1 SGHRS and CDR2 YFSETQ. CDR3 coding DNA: TGCGCCAGCAGCCAAATTGAGGACTCACCCCTCCACTTT. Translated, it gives CASSQIEDSPLHF. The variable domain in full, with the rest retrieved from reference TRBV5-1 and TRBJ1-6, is KAGVTQTPRYLIKTRGQQVTLSCSPISGHRSVSWYQQTPGQGLQFLFEYFSETQRNKGNFPGRFSGRQFSNSRSEMNVSTLELGDSALYLCASSQIEDSPLHFGNGTRLTVT.

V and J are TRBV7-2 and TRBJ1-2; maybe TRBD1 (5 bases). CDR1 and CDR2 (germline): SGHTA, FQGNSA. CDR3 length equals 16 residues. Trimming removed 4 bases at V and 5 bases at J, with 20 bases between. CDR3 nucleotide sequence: TGTGCCAGCAGCTCTTACCGGGACCCAAACACGTATGGCTACACCTTC. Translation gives CASSSYRDPNTYGYTF.

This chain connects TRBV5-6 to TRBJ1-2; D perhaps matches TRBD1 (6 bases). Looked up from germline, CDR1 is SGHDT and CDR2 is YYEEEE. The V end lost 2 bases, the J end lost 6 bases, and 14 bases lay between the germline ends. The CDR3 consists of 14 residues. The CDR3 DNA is TGTGCCAGCAGCTTTGGGGAGGGGGTCGATGGCTACACCTTC. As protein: CASSFGEGVDGYTF.

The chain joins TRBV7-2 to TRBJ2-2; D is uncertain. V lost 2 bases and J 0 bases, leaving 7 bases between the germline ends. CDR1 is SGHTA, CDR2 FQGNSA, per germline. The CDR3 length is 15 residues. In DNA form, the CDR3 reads TGTGCCAGCAGCTTATACCTTGCGAACACCGGGGAGCTGTTTTTT. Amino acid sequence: CASSLYLANTGELFF.

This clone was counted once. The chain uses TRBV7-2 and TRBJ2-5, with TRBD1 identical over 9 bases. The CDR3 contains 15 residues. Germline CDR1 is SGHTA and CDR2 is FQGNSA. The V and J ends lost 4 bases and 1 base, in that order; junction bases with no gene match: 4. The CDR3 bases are TGTGCCAGCAGCTCCGCGGGACAGGGCCAAGAGACCCAGTACTTC. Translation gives CASSSAGQGQETQYF.

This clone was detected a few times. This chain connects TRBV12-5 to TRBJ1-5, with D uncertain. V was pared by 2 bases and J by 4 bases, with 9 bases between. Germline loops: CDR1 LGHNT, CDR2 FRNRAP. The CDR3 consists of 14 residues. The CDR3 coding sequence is TGTGCTAGTGGTTTGCGTCCGGGGAATCAGCCCCAGCATTTT. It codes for CASGLRPGNQPQHF.

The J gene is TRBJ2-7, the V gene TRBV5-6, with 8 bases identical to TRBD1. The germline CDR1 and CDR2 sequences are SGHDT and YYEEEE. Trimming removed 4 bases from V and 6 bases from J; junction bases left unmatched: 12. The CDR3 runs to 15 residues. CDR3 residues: CASSPGLDRGPEQYF. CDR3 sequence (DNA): TGTGCCAGCAGCCCGGGGTTAGACAGGGGACCCGAGCAGTACTTC.